A single sample is the source of the 18 T cell receptor beta chains below, sequenced in a study of T-cell reconstitution after alpha-beta-depleted transplantation in children (TCRdb year 2016). Read against the paper, the sample's treatment or condition label means: allogeneic hematopoietic cell transplantation with graft depleted of TCRalphabeta T cells and CD19 B cells. The library was generated by PCR. TCRdb records Illumina HiSeq 2500 as the sequencer. TCR libraries were prepared with molecular barcoding, using unique molecular identifiers to normalize TCRbeta repertoire quantification. TCRdb trimmed public reads at Q25 via fastp, called clones via MiXCR and kept in-frame beta chains. Each CDR3 protein gets just one entry, which takes the most common genes and DNA from the rows behind it. The sample includes some 550,000 distinct CDR3 sequences, with more than 20% observed a single time. The top ten clones comprise about 14% of the sample.

The source material was PBMCs, mostly from graft donor cells, sampled 360 days after TCRalphabeta/CD19-depleted stem cell transplant. Source of these receptors: a boy under two years old who had a stem cell transplant for acute myeloid leukemia, so the T cells may come from the graft donor.

In its sample, this clonotype was seen a few times. The V gene is TRBV6-5, the J gene TRBJ1-2; 7 bases are a match to TRBD1. The CDR3 covers 16 residues. Trimming took 2 bases from V and 4 from J; bases not matched to a gene: 10. Germline V gene data show CDR1 as MNHEY and CDR2 as SVGAGI. The CDR3 region has the DNA TGTGCCAGCAGTTACCCGACGGGACAGCTATTCTATGGCTACACCTTC. Translation: CASSYPTGQLFYGYTF.

The chain links TRBV12-5 to TRBJ2-1; 9 bases are a match to TRBD2. The CDR3 sequence is 15 residues long. With 2 bases clipped from V and 7 bases from J, the junction kept 6 bases outside the gene matches. Looked up from germline, CDR1 is LGHNT and CDR2 is FRNRAP. The CDR3: CASGLPPGLANEQFF. The CDR3 bases are TGTGCTAGTGGTTTGCCCCCGGGACTAGCTAATGAGCAGTTCTTC.

In the case of this clonotype: A read error may be the cause here, since a much bigger clone is one base away. CDR3 sequence reads: CASSGARAYNEQFF. The CDR3 nucleotides are TGTGCCAGCAGTGGAGCGAGGGCTTACAATGAGCAGTTCTTC. The chain joins TRBV2 to TRBJ2-1, with D maybe TRBD2 (5 bases). Germline V gives CDR1 SNHLY, CDR2 FYNNEI. V lost 4 bases, J lost 4 bases, and 11 bases lay in between. This CDR3 spans 14 amino acids.

The chain combines TRBV4-3 with TRBJ2-7; TRBD2 agrees at 12 bases. Germline-derived CDR1 and CDR2 are LGHNA and YSLEER. J was trimmed by 2 bases and V by 4 bases; bases with no gene match: 12. The CDR3 runs 18 residues. The DNA of the CDR3 is TGCGCCAGCAGCCCAGGCAGCGGTTGGACTAGCGGGGCCTACGAGCAGTACTTC. Translated, it gives CASSPGSGWTSGAYEQYF.

This sequence joins TRBV7-9 and TRBJ2-5; 10 bases line up with TRBD1. Unmatched junction bases numbered 12, after V lost 3 bases and J lost 5 bases. The CDR3 is made up of 17 amino acids. Germline CDR1 is SEHNR and CDR2 is FQNEAQ (reference sequence). The CDR3 DNA is TGTGCCAGCAGCTTGTACGGGACAGGGGCCCTCCGGGAGACCCAGTACTTC. Protein product: CASSLYGTGALRETQYF. The full variable domain, rest sourced from reference TRBV7-9 and TRBJ2-5, is DTGVSQNPRHKITKRGQNVTFRCDPISEHNRLYWYRQTLGQGPEFLTYFQNEAQLEKSRLLSDRFSAERPKGSFSTLEIQRTEQGDSAMYLCASSLYGTGALRETQYFGPGTRLLVL.

This clonotype appeared many times. The chain couples TRBV29-1 to TRBJ2-3; D uncertain. The V and J ends lost 0 bases and 2 bases respectively, with 21 bases between them. CDR1 and CDR2 from the germline V gene are SQVTM and ANQGSEA. The CDR3 contains 18 residues. The CDR3 DNA sequence: TGCAGCGTTGAAGATCGGCGCAGTGTGTGGGTTTCCACAGATACGCAGTATTTT. The encoded protein is CSVEDRRSVWVSTDTQYF.

Of note for this clonotype: A much larger clone differs by one base, so this may be a read error. The V call is TRBV29-1, the J call TRBJ2-1; D may be TRBD2 (7 bases). The J call may be mistaken, given a closer DNA end match to TRBJ2-7. CDR1 SQVTM and CDR2 ANQGSEA come from the germline V gene. CDR3 length: 15 residues. Here the CDR3 reads CSVAAYRGAWDEQYF. CDR3 bases: TGCAGCGTCGCCGCCTATCGGGGGGCCTGGGATGAGCAGTACTTC.

This clonotype turned up a few times. DNA for the CDR3: TGCAGTGCTAGGACGGGGGGGCGTGGTACGCAGTATTTT. Its translation: CSARTGGRGTQYF. The chain carries TRBV20-1 and TRBJ2-3; the match to TRBD2 covers 8 bases. The CDR3 extends over 13 amino acids. The germline gives CDR1 DFQATT, CDR2 SNEGSKA (reference sequence). Trimming cost V 3 bases and J 8 bases; bases outside gene matches: 7.

This clonotype has ten or more counts. The germline gene is not matched at one end of the junction; a read error may be the cause. V usage is TRBV20-1 and J usage is TRBJ1-2; the D gene is possibly TRBD1 (5 bases). Germline lookup yields CDR1 DFQATT and CDR2 SNEGSKA (reference sequence). The length of the CDR3 is 14 residues. The CDR3 DNA reads TGCAGTGCGCCAGCCAGGGAGACCGTCTATGGCTACGCCTTC. It is translated as CSAPARETVYGYAF.

CDR3 sequence reads: CASSLAGGQGTETQYF. CDR3 DNA sequence: TGTGCCAGCAGCTTAGCCGGGGGACAGGGGACCGAGACCCAGTACTTC. This chain links TRBV11-2 with TRBJ2-5, with 10 nucleotides matching TRBD1. V shed 1 base and J 5 bases; nucleotides not matched to a gene: 7. The CDR3 consists of 16 residues. Germline V gene data show CDR1 as SGHAT and CDR2 as FQNNGV.

This clonotype has at least ten counts. The chain combines TRBV12-3 or TRBV12-4 with TRBJ2-3; D call uncertain. The CDR3 covers 11 residues. Trimming left V 7 bases short and J 5 bases short, with 7 bases between. The CDR3 region has the DNA TGTGCCAGCACTAGACGAGATACGCAGTATTTT. Protein product: CASTRRDTQYF.

The gene calls are TRBV27 and TRBJ1-6; possibly TRBD1 for D (6 bases). Trimming stripped 3 bases from V and 6 bases from J, with 9 bases between. The germline V gene has CDR1 MNHEY and CDR2 SMNVEV (reference sequence). The CDR3 covers 14 residues. The CDR3 DNA reads as TGTGCCAGCAGTTTTAGGGGGAGTAATTCACCCCTCCACTTT. Translated, it gives CASSFRGSNSPLHF.

This clonotype was detected a few times. This chain joins TRBV5-6 and TRBJ1-3; weak D call: TRBD1 (5 bases). Deletions cut 2 bases from V and 4 bases from J, with 10 bases between. CDR3 length: 14 residues. The V gene's germline CDR1 is SGHDT and CDR2 YYEEEE. CDR3 nucleotide sequence: TGTGCCAGCAGCTTCCGGACAATCGGAAACACCATATATTTT. It specifies CASSFRTIGNTIYF. Full variable domain (outside the CDR3, taken from reference TRBV5-6 and TRBJ1-3): DAGVTQSPTHLIKTRGQQVTLRCSPKSGHDTVSWYQQALGQGPQFIFQYYEEEERQRGNFPDRFSGHQFPNYSSELNVNALLLGDSALYLCASSFRTIGNTIYFGEGSWLTVV.

This clonotype was seen only a few times. The rearrangement uses TRBV4-1 and TRBJ2-1; D is unclear. The CDR3 sequence is 15 residues long. With 0 bases removed from V and 1 base from J, the gap between germline ends came to 7 bases. Germline V gives CDR1 MGHRA, CDR2 YSYEKL. CDR3 loop: CASSQDSLSYNEQFF. In DNA form, the CDR3 reads TGCGCCAGCAGCCAAGATTCCCTATCCTACAATGAGCAGTTCTTC.

This clonotype was seen ten or more times. J is TRBJ2-3 and V is TRBV12-3 or TRBV12-4; the match to TRBD2 covers 10 bases. The CDR3 runs to 18 residues. The junction had 13 bases not matched to a gene; V was cut back by 4 bases and J by 3 bases. The CDR3 nucleotides are TGTGCCAGCAGTTCCTACCTAGCGGGGGTATTCGGGACAGATACGCAGTATTTT. The encoded protein is CASSSYLAGVFGTDTQYF.

The chain couples TRBV6-5 to TRBJ2-1; D is perhaps TRBD1 (6 bases). V was clipped by 0 bases and J by 7 bases, with 13 bases between them. Germline assignment: CDR1 MNHEY and CDR2 SVGAGI. The CDR3 extends over 15 amino acids. The CDR3 reads CASSYSGGSKNEQFF. The CDR3 coding sequence is TGTGCCAGCAGTTACTCTGGGGGCAGCAAGAATGAGCAGTTCTTC.

At least ten counts were recorded for this clonotype. This rearrangement joins TRBV24-1 to TRBJ2-5, with a tentative D call TRBD2 (5 bases). Germline CDR1 is KGHDR and CDR2 is SFDVKD. CDR3 length: 16 residues. Trimming took 2 bases from V and 6 from J, leaving 18 bases between them. The CDR3 sequence is CATSDWRTSEGKTQYF. Here the CDR3 DNA reads TGTGCCACCAGTGATTGGAGGACGAGCGAGGGAAAGACCCAGTACTTC.

The chain recombines TRBV6-1 with TRBJ2-1, with 12 positions matching TRBD1. Germline values: CDR1 MNHNS, CDR2 SASEGT. The CDR3 contains 15 residues. J lost 7 bases, V lost 6 bases, and 7 bases had no gene match. The CDR3 protein is CASSAGTGGRNEQFF. In nucleotides, the CDR3 is TGTGCCAGCAGCGCCGGGACAGGGGGCCGGAATGAGCAGTTCTTC.